Listed below are T cell receptor beta chains from one sample, sequenced in a study of response to subunit inactivated influenza vaccine. TCRdb recomputed calls from the RT-PCR reads with MiXCR, one row per CDR3 protein. The sample comprises about 830,000 distinct CDR3 sequences, around 20% of which are singletons, and about 11% rests with the top ten. The starting material was PBMCs from blood, obtained 5 days after vaccination. All receptors derive from a man aged 45 to 65 who received an inactivated influenza vaccine. Both conserved end residues are part of each CDR3. The order of the fields is clone size, V gene, D gene, J gene, CDR3 DNA, CDR3 protein. D genes are given only for firm matches. Clone size is stated in some rows and not others, as once, few, many or a class when expanded.

>few|TRBV6-5|.|TRBJ1-1
TGTGCCAGCAGTTACTTCCAGTGGGGGGAAGCTTTCTTT
CASSYFQWGEAFF
>few|TRBV7-9|.|TRBJ1-4
TGTGCCAGCAGCCCTATACTCCCGGCTGAAAAACTGTTTTTT
CASSPILPAEKLFF
>.|TRBV6-5|.|TRBJ2-5
TGTGCCAGCAGTTACTCAGGGGTTTGGGAGACCCAGTACTTC
CASSYSGVWETQYF
>many|TRBV6-1|TRBD1|TRBJ1-3
TGTGCCAGCAGCCGCTCGGGACAGGGAAACACCATATATTTT
CASSRSGQGNTIYF
>few|TRBV20-1|TRBD1|TRBJ1-6
TGCAGTGCTAGGGCGACGGGACAGGGAAATTCACCCCTCCACTTT
CSARATGQGNSPLHF
>.|TRBV6-2/TRBV6-3|.|TRBJ2-7
TGTGCCAGCAGTTCCCTTGGAAGGCAGTACTTC
CASSSLGRQYF
>.|TRBV2|.|TRBJ2-7
TGTGCCAGCAGATTTAGAGGGGACTCCTTCGAGCAGTACTTC
CASRFRGDSFEQYF
>few|TRBV5-1|.|TRBJ2-1
TGTGCCAGCAGCTTAGCCGCGGGGAATGAGCAGTTCTTC
CASSLAAGNEQFF
>many|TRBV29-1|.|TRBJ2-1
TGCAGCGTTGAAGGGACAGAATCCTCCTACAATGAGCAGTTCTTC
CSVEGTESSYNEQFF
>.|TRBV5-1|TRBD1|TRBJ2-1
TGCGCCAGCAGCTTCGCGTTGGGACAGGGCTACAATGAGCAGTTCTTC
CASSFALGQGYNEQFF
>.|TRBV7-7|.|TRBJ2-1
TGTGCCAGCAGCTTAGGTGGTAGCGCCGGTTCTGGGAATGAGCAGTTCTTC
CASSLGGSAGSGNEQFF
>.|TRBV10-3|.|TRBJ1-5
TGTGCCATCAGTGACCAGAATCAGCCCCAGCATTTT
CAISDQNQPQHF
>many|TRBV15|TRBD1|TRBJ2-3
TGTGCCACCAGCAGACAAGACAGGGCCGGGGCGGATACGCAGTATTTT
CATSRQDRAGADTQYF
>many|TRBV12-3/TRBV12-4|.|TRBJ2-1
TGTGCCAGCAGCCCGTCCGGGACTTACACGGCCAATGAGCAGTTCTTC
CASSPSGTYTANEQFF
>many|TRBV27|.|TRBJ2-2
TGTGCCAGCAGTTTGGTAGGGGTCGGGACCGGGGAGCTGTTTTTT
CASSLVGVGTGELFF
>few|TRBV4-3|.|TRBJ2-4
TGCGCCAGCAGCCAAGATGGGGTCGTTGGTGGCATTTTTGGGAACATTCAGTACTTC
CASSQDGVVGGIFGNIQYF
>.|TRBV20-1|.|TRBJ2-2
TGCAGTGCTAGAGATGTTCAGGGGGGGAACACCGGGGAGCTGTTTTTT
CSARDVQGGNTGELFF
>few|TRBV10-3|TRBD1|TRBJ2-5
TGTGCCATCAGGGACAGGGGAGAAGAGACCCAGTACTTC
CAIRDRGEETQYF
>.|TRBV2|.|TRBJ2-7
TGTGCCAGCATGGGGAGGCAGGGCGGAGCGCAGTACTTC
CASMGRQGGAQYF
>.|TRBV20-1|TRBD2|TRBJ2-7
TGCAGTGCTAGTTCGACTAGCGGGACCTACGAGCAGTACTTC
CSASSTSGTYEQYF
>many|TRBV12-3/TRBV12-4|.|TRBJ2-7
TGTGCCAGCAGCCCATTACCAGGGCTCGAGCAGTACTTC
CASSPLPGLEQYF
>few|TRBV4-2|.|TRBJ1-2
TGTGCCAGCAGCCAAGATCGCACTCCCCGAATGCCTGGCTACACCTTC
CASSQDRTPRMPGYTF
>.|TRBV10-3|.|TRBJ1-3
TGTGCCATCAGTGCAGGCTCTGGAAACACCATATATTTT
CAISAGSGNTIYF
>.|TRBV5-1|.|TRBJ2-1
TGCGCCAGCAGCTTGTTGCGACATGCCTACAATGAGCAGTTCTTC
CASSLLRHAYNEQFF
>few|TRBV12-3/TRBV12-4|.|TRBJ2-4
TGTGCCAGCTCCCCCGGGGCCCCCAAAAACATTCAGTACTTC
CASSPGAPKNIQYF
>.|TRBV5-1|.|TRBJ2-1
TGCGCCAGCAGCTTGGTGTTTGGGAGTGAGCAGTTCTTC
CASSLVFGSEQFF
>.|TRBV5-1|.|TRBJ2-3
TGCGCCAGCGTCCGAGACGGGCGGGGTTCTAGCACAGATACGCAGTATTTT
CASVRDGRGSSTDTQYF
>few|TRBV9|.|TRBJ2-5
TGTGCCAGCAGCGCCTTTGGACGGTACCAAGAGACCCAGTACTTC
CASSAFGRYQETQYF
>.|TRBV15|TRBD2|TRBJ2-2
TGTGCCACCAGCAGACCCGGGACTAGGGCCGGGGAGCTGTTTTTT
CATSRPGTRAGELFF
>.|TRBV7-9|TRBD1|TRBJ2-7
TGTGCCAGCAGTTCTCCGGTACAGGGGGCCTACGAGCAGTACTTC
CASSSPVQGAYEQYF
>few|TRBV3-1|TRBD2|TRBJ2-5
TGTGCCAGCAGCCAGGCTAGCGGGGGGCTCAGGACCCAGTACTTC
CASSQASGGLRTQYF
>.|TRBV20-1|.|TRBJ1-1
TGCAGTGCTAGAGCGGAGAGCTACACTGAAGCTTTCTTT
CSARAESYTEAFF
>.|TRBV11-3|TRBD2|TRBJ2-3
TGTGCCAGCAGTACTAGCGGGAGGTCCTATACGCAGTATTTT
CASSTSGRSYTQYF
>.|TRBV4-3|TRBD2|TRBJ2-7
TGCGCCAGCAGCCAAGTACTAGCGAACTCCTACGAGCAGTACTTC
CASSQVLANSYEQYF
>few|TRBV6-6|.|TRBJ1-2
TGTGCCAGCAGCCGAATTAACTATGGCTACACCTTC
CASSRINYGYTF
>few|TRBV6-5|.|TRBJ1-2
TGTGCCAGCAGTTACTCCCGGGCCGTGAACTATGGCTACACCTTC
CASSYSRAVNYGYTF
>few|TRBV25-1|TRBD2|TRBJ2-7
TGTGCCAGCAGTGAAGGGGTAGCGGGGGGCTACGAGCAGTACTTC
CASSEGVAGGYEQYF
>.|TRBV7-2|TRBD2|TRBJ2-7
TGTGCCAGCAGCTCCCAGCGGGAGGGGTCCCAGCAGTACTTC
CASSSQREGSQQYF
>few|TRBV20-1|.|TRBJ1-1
TGCAGGGCGAGGGGGGAGCCAAGAGGGGGGACTGAAGCTTTCTTT
CRARGEPRGGTEAFF
>.|TRBV4-2|.|TRBJ1-1
TGTGCCAGCAGCCTCGCCATCAATACTGAAGCTTTCTTT
CASSLAINTEAFF
>few|TRBV20-1|TRBD2|TRBJ2-3
TGCAGTGCCCGGGGGGGAAGCGTGAACACAGATACGCAGTATTTT
CSARGGSVNTDTQYF
>.|TRBV7-6|.|TRBJ2-3
TGTGCCAGCAGCCGACAAATAACCACAGATACGCAGTATTTT
CASSRQITTDTQYF
>many|TRBV20-1|.|TRBJ2-1
TGCAGTGTTGACCAGAGGGGGTCTCGACCGAATGAGCAGTTCTTC
CSVDQRGSRPNEQFF
>many|TRBV7-7|TRBD2|TRBJ2-1
TGTGCCAGCAGCGCCGGACTAGCGGATTACAATGAGCAGTTCTTC
CASSAGLADYNEQFF
>.|TRBV20-1|TRBD1|TRBJ2-1
TGCAGTGCTCCCGGACAGGGGTTTGACGATGAGCAGTTCTTC
CSAPGQGFDDEQFF
>.|TRBV6-2/TRBV6-3|.|TRBJ2-2
TGTGCCAGCAGTTACTTCCAGGGGAAGGTCGGGGAGCCGTTTTTT
CASSYFQGKVGEPFF
>few|TRBV20-1|TRBD2|TRBJ2-2
TGCAGTGCTAGAGAGGCGGGAGCGAACACCGGGGAGCTGTTTTTT
CSAREAGANTGELFF
>.|TRBV12-3/TRBV12-4|TRBD1|TRBJ2-2
TGTGCCAGCAGTTTAACCACAGGGGGTATTGAGACCGGGGAGCTGTTTTTT
CASSLTTGGIETGELFF
>few|TRBV19|.|TRBJ1-1
TGTGCCAGTAGTATCACAGGCCGGAACACTGAAGCTTTCTTT
CASSITGRNTEAFF
>many|TRBV5-5|TRBD1|TRBJ2-1
TGTGCCAGCAGCCGGACAGGGACGTCCTACAATGAGCAGTTCTTC
CASSRTGTSYNEQFF
>.|TRBV12-3/TRBV12-4|.|TRBJ1-5
TGTGCCAGCAGTTTAAGGCAGGGCGACAATCAGCCCCAGCATTTT
CASSLRQGDNQPQHF
>few|TRBV24-1|TRBD2|TRBJ2-2
TGTGCCACCAGTGATTTCCTAGCGGGAGAGACCGGGGAGCTGTTTTTT
CATSDFLAGETGELFF
>once|TRBV5-1|TRBD1|TRBJ2-4
TGCGCCAGCAGCGGGGGACAGTATAGGCACATTCAGTACTTC
CASSGGQYRHIQYF
>many|TRBV10-3|TRBD1|TRBJ2-7
TGTGCCTCGGGGCGACAGGGTGACGAGCAGTACTTC
CASGRQGDEQYF
>.|TRBV20-1|.|TRBJ2-3
TGCAGTGGTACTGAGATCAGGAGGGAGGTTGCAGATACGCAGTATTTT
CSGTEIRREVADTQYF
>.|TRBV7-3|TRBD1|TRBJ2-7
TGTGCCAGCAGCTCCCCCGGGACAGACTACGAGGAGCAGTACTTC
CASSSPGTDYEEQYF
>few|TRBV13|TRBD2|TRBJ2-7
TGTGCCAGCAGCCACGGACGGTTGGGACTAGGGGGGTACGAGCAGTACTTC
CASSHGRLGLGGYEQYF
>.|TRBV5-5|.|TRBJ1-2
TGTGCCAGCAGCTTGGCGGAGGGACCCTATGGCTACACCTTC
CASSLAEGPYGYTF